This T cell receptor (beta chain) was obtained from a study of T cell clones after liver transplantation. Overall study context: Subjects received no induction therapy and standard immunosuppression until randomization at 12-24 months post-transplant.

The CDR3 consists of 15 residues. The germline V and J ends were trimmed by 4 bases and 0 bases, with 14 bases remaining between them. The V gene's germline CDR1 is SGHRS and CDR2 YFSETQ. Assay used: immunoSEQ multiplex PCR; TCRdb lists only in-frame clones, some missing. The repertoire consists of approximately 55,000 clones, with 70% to 80% occurring once and the leading ten covering approximately 16%. The chain links TRBV5-1 to TRBJ2-7, with TRBD1 as a possible D gene (6 bases). This clonotype was sampled from a human donor who received a liver transplant. The sample in question was CD4+ T cells from blood, obtained before liver transplant. DNA for the CDR3: TGCGCCAGCAGCGTACAGGGTGCCCTCTCCTACGAGCAGTACTTC. It codes for CASSVQGALSYEQYF. Full variable domain (remainder filled in from reference TRBV5-1 and TRBJ2-7): KAGVTQTPRYLIKTRGQQVTLSCSPISGHRSVSWYQQTPGQGLQFLFEYFSETQRNKGNFPGRFSGRQFSNSRSEMNVSTLELGDSALYLCASSVQGALSYEQYFGPGTRLTVT.